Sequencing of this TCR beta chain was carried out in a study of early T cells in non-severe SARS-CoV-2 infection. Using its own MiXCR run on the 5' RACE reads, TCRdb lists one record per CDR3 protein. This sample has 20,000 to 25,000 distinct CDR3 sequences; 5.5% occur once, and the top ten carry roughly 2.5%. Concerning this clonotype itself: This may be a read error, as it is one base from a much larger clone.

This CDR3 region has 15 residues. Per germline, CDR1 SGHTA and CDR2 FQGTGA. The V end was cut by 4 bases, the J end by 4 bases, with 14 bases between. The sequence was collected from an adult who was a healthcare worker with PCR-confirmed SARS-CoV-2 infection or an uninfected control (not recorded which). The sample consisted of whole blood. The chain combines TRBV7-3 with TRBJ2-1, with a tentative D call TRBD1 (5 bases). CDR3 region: CASSSGRVSYNEQFF. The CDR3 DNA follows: TGTGCCAGCAGCTCAGGCAGGGTATCATACAATGAGCAGTTCTTC.